The 25 T cell receptor beta chains in this list originate from one sample, sequenced in a study of T cells in women clearing cervical HPV infection. The table came from immunoSEQ multiplex PCR; TCRdb's copy has only in-frame clones and leaves some out. This sample carries roughly 14,000 clones, with around 8% going to the ten biggest clones. Material: blood buffy coat. The receptors originated from a woman aged 18-70 years with a cervical HPV16 infection that either progressed to CIN3+ or cleared (not recorded which).

Points on this clone: The read gets to within 3 residues of the CDR3 end, and the germline J gene fills in the rest. The chain recombines TRBV6-2 or TRBV6-3 with TRBJ2-3; TRBD1 aligns across 9 bases. This CDR3 is 17 amino acids long. Per germline, CDR1 MNHEY and CDR2 SVGEGT. CDR3 DNA (partial): TGTGCCAGCAGTTACGCTCCGGGGACAGGGACCGCGCAGCCG. Encoded protein: CASSYAPGTGTAQP. In full, the CDR3 reads CASSYAPGTGTAQPQYF.

The covered CDR3 bases are TGTGCCAGCAGCTCGATACGCACAGATACC. Protein sequence: CASSSIRTDT. The entire CDR3 reads CASSSIRTDTYTF. The V gene is TRBV7-2, the J gene TRBJ1-2; the D is unclear. Read data end 3 residues before the CDR3 end; the end is taken from the germline J gene. Germline V CDR1 and CDR2: SGHTA, FQGNSA. The CDR3 has 13 amino acids. Full variable domain (outside the CDR3, taken from reference TRBV7-2 and TRBJ1-2): GAGVSQSPSNKVTEKGKDVELRCDPISGHTALYWYRQSLGQGLEFLIYFQGNSAPDKSGLPSDRFSAERTGGSVSTLTIQRTQQEDSAVYLCASSSIRTDTYTFGSGTRLTVV.

Remarks on this clone: The CDR3 extends 3 residues past the end of the read, so its final part is completed from the germline J gene. The V and J genes are TRBV28 and TRBJ1-2; 8 bases map to TRBD1. The V gene's germline CDR1 is MDHEN and CDR2 SYDVKM. The CDR3 contains 11 residues. The part of the CDR3 DNA that was read is TGTGCCAGCAGTCAGGGGGCCGGC. Translated, it gives CASSQGAG. The full-length CDR3 reads as CASSQGAGYTF.

Points on this clone: The read is 3 residues too short to cover the CDR3 end, so that end is filled in from the germline J gene. The chain carries TRBV2 and TRBJ1-3, with D possibly matching TRBD1 (5 bases). Germline CDR1 reads SNHLY; CDR2 reads FYNNEI. The CDR3 covers 14 residues. Trimming took off 3 bases at V and 4 bases at J, with 10 bases between the two ends. The CDR3 DNA, read in part, is TGTGCCAGCAGTGACTCAGGGCCAGGAAACACC. It specifies CASSDSGPGNT. The whole CDR3 sequence reads CASSDSGPGNTIYF.

On this clone: The DNA ends 3 residues before the CDR3 does, and the rest of the CDR3 is filled in from the germline J gene. The chain carries TRBV29-1 and TRBJ1-5; 8 nucleotides match TRBD1. The CDR3 spans 13 residues. Germline-derived CDR1 and CDR2 are SQVTM and ANQGSEA. The V and J ends lost 7 bases and 6 bases, in that order; junction bases with no gene match: 8. The CDR3 region is CSASGGDGQPQHF. CDR3 DNA (partial): TGCAGCGCATCAGGGGGCGACGGTCAGCCC.

About this clone itself: Read coverage stops 3 residues before the CDR3 terminus; the germline J gene supplies the remainder. The chain recombines TRBV27 with TRBJ2-7, with a weak D call TRBD2 (6 bases). The length of the CDR3 is 13 residues. Germline loops: CDR1 MNHEY, CDR2 SMNVEV (reference sequence). Trimming removed 11 bases from V and 3 bases from J, with 17 bases in between. CDR3 bases read: TGTGCCTCTGCATTCGGGGGAAACTACGAG. Protein product: CASAFGGNYE. In full, the CDR3 reads CASAFGGNYEQYF.

By frequency, this clone registers medium-sized. CDR3 sequence: CASSPSTGSTDTQYF. Partial CDR3 DNA: TGTGCCAGCTCACCCTCGACAGGGAGCACAGATACG. This sequence joins TRBV18 and TRBJ2-3, with 7 bases matching TRBD1. The read comes to an end 3 residues before the CDR3 does, leaving the germline J gene to fill in the end. V lost 3 bases to trimming and J lost 0 bases; unmatched junction nucleotides: 3. CDR3 length: 15 amino acids. CDR1 is KGHSH and CDR2 is LQKENI in the germline V gene. Complete variable domain (other parts from reference TRBV18 and TRBJ2-3): NAGVMQNPRHLVRRRGQEARLRCSPMKGHSHVYWYRQLPEEGLKFMVYLQKENIIDESGMPKERFSAEFPKEGPSILRIQQVVRGDSAAYFCASSPSTGSTDTQYFGPGTRLTVL.

As to this clone: The read is 3 residues too short to cover the CDR3 end, so that end is filled in from the germline J gene. This chain connects TRBV7-9 to TRBJ2-3; no firm D call. Trimming took 1 base from V and 1 from J, leaving 9 bases between them. Looked up from germline, CDR1 is SEHNR and CDR2 is FQNEAQ (reference sequence). The CDR3 spans 15 residues. The CDR3 region is CASSLVAIGTDTQYF. The CDR3 DNA, read in part, is TGTGCCAGCAGCTTAGTTGCGATAGGCACAGATACG.

With regard to this clone: The CDR3 goes on 3 residues after the read ends, and that part is filled in from the germline J gene. This chain connects TRBV7-2 to TRBJ1-2; 7 nucleotides line up with TRBD1. This CDR3 contains 12 residues. V dropped 5 bases and J dropped 6; count of bases not matched to a gene: 3. Looked up from germline, CDR1 is SGHTA and CDR2 is FQGNSA. The CDR3 protein is CASSRDRNGYTF. The sequenced part of the CDR3 DNA is TGTGCCAGCAGCCGGGACAGAAATGGC.

Comments on this clone: The sequenced fragment ends 3 residues before the CDR3 boundary, so the rest is inferred from the germline J gene. The gene calls are TRBV20-1 and TRBJ2-1; 10 bases match TRBD2. Trimming removed 0 bases from V and 3 bases from J; junction bases left unmatched: 5. Germline V gene data show CDR1 as DFQATT and CDR2 as SNEGSKA (reference sequence). The CDR3 covers 16 residues. The CDR3 bases that were read are TGCAGTGCTAGAGATCCGCTAGCGGGGGACTACAATGAG. Its protein product is CSARDPLAGDYNE. The full CDR3 reads CSARDPLAGDYNEQFF.

A note on this clone: The CDR3 end is not reached by the read, which stops 3 residues before it; the germline J gene fills it in. V and J are TRBV20-1 and TRBJ1-6; no firm D call. The V and J ends lost 6 bases and 4 bases respectively, with 13 bases between them. The germline V gene encodes CDR1 DFQATT and CDR2 SNEGSKA (reference sequence). This CDR3 has 14 amino acids. The CDR3 is CSASDMFYNSPLHF. The part of the CDR3 DNA that was read is TGCAGTGCCAGCGATATGTTTTATAATTCACCC.

With respect to this clone: The CDR3 extends 3 residues past the end of the read, so its final part is completed from the germline J gene. This sequence joins TRBV10-3 and TRBJ2-1; 9 bases agree with TRBD1. CDR1 is ENHRY and CDR2 is SYGVKD in the germline V gene. The CDR3 is made up of 14 amino acids. Germline trimming cut 3 bases from V and 7 bases from J; bases unmatched to any gene: 4. CDR3 sequence: CAISDPDRGNEQFF. Incomplete CDR3 DNA: TGTGCCATCAGTGACCCGGACAGGGGAAATGAG.

Concerning this clone: The observed sequence ends 3 residues before the CDR3 terminus, with the missing tail filled in from the germline J gene. This chain uses TRBV20-1 with TRBJ2-3; 8 nucleotides agree with TRBD1. The CDR3 has 16 amino acids. CDR1 DFQATT and CDR2 SNEGSKA come from the germline V gene (reference sequence). The CDR3 loop reads CSARSSRQGSNQPQYF. The covered CDR3 bases are TGCAGTGCTAGATCCTCCAGACAGGGGAGCAATCAGCCG.

Turning to this clone: The read terminates 3 residues ahead of where the CDR3 ends, so the germline J gene completes it. The chain joins TRBV20-1 to TRBJ2-3, with a weak D call TRBD1 (6 bases). The CDR3 is 14 residues long. V was shortened by 7 bases and J by 1 base, with 15 bases between the two germline ends. CDR1 and CDR2 (germline): DFQATT, SNEGSKA (reference sequence). CDR3 DNA (partial): TGCAGTGGAACCGGGACACCCCGCACAGATACG. This codes for CSGTGTPRTDT. The whole CDR3 region reads CSGTGTPRTDTQYF.

As regards this clone: The sequenced fragment ends 3 residues before the CDR3 boundary, so the rest is inferred from the germline J gene. The chain uses TRBV19 and TRBJ2-2; TRBD1 matches 7 bases. The CDR3 totals 15 residues. V gave up 5 bases and J gave up 4 bases; unmatched junction bases: 7. The V gene's germline CDR1 is LNHDA and CDR2 SQIVND (reference sequence). The sequenced part of the CDR3 DNA is TGTGCCAGTAGTGAATACAGGGGTCTCACCGGGGAG. Its translation: CASSEYRGLTGE. In full, the CDR3 is CASSEYRGLTGELFF.

Points on this clone: Coverage ceases 3 residues before the CDR3 finishes, and the germline J gene fills in the end. The chain has TRBV7-9 and TRBJ1-2, with a tentative D call TRBD1 (5 bases). Looked up from germline, CDR1 is SEHNR and CDR2 is FQNEAQ (reference sequence). The CDR3 loop spans 14 amino acids. The CDR3 is CASSFSQAGDTYTF. The covered CDR3 bases are TGTGCCAGCAGCTTTTCGCAAGCGGGGGATACC.

Remarks on this clone: The read comes to an end 3 residues before the CDR3 does, leaving the germline J gene to fill in the end. The V gene is TRBV10-2, the J gene TRBJ1-6; D gene unclear. V was pared by 7 bases and J by 0 bases, with 4 bases between. CDR1 and CDR2 from the germline V gene are WSHSY and SAAADI. This CDR3 contains 13 residues. The DNA read from the CDR3 is TGCGCCAGCAAGGTCTCCTATAATTCACCC. Encoded protein: CASKVSYNSP. In full, the CDR3 reads CASKVSYNSPLHF.

A remark on this clone: The read stops 3 residues short of the end of the CDR3; the missing end is completed from the germline J gene. This chain connects TRBV20-1 to TRBJ2-7; 9 bases match TRBD2. Germline values: CDR1 DFQATT, CDR2 SNEGSKA (reference sequence). The V gene end was trimmed by 4 bases and the J gene end by 6 bases; junction bases not matched to a gene: 10. The CDR3 contains 14 residues. This chain's CDR3 is CSAILAGGPGEQYF. The sequenced part of the CDR3 DNA is TGCAGTGCTATTCTGGCGGGAGGGCCCGGCGAG.

Note on this clone: The read is 3 residues too short to cover the CDR3 end, so that end is filled in from the germline J gene. The chain has TRBV6-2 or TRBV6-3 and TRBJ1-2, with 11 nucleotides matching TRBD1. This CDR3 contains 13 residues. Germline CDR1 and CDR2: MNHEY and SVGEGT. Incomplete CDR3 DNA: TGTGCCAGCAGGTGGACAGGGGGCTACGAC. Translated, it gives CASRWTGGYD. The complete CDR3 reads CASRWTGGYDYTF.

As regards this clone: The sequenced fragment ends 3 residues before the CDR3 boundary, so the rest is inferred from the germline J gene. The rearrangement uses TRBV11-1 and TRBJ1-2; a weak D match, TRBD1 (6 bases). The ends were cut back, 5 bases at V and 3 bases at J, with 16 bases in the middle. The CDR3 contains 15 residues. Germline CDR1 SGHAT, CDR2 FQDESV (reference sequence). The CDR3 spells CASSPQGLLHYGYTF. Incomplete CDR3 DNA: TGTGCCAGCAGCCCACAGGGCTTACTTCACTATGGC.

On this clone itself: The read ends 3 residues shy of where the CDR3 ends; the end is completed using the germline J gene. This chain uses TRBV6-2 or TRBV6-3 with TRBJ2-3, with 10 bases that match TRBD1. Germline-derived CDR1 and CDR2 are MNHEY and SVGEGT. This CDR3 comprises 14 residues. The CDR3 spells CASSYPTGGGTQYF. Partial CDR3 DNA: TGTGCCAGCAGTTACCCGACAGGGGGCGGGACG.

Details on this clone: The read terminates 3 residues ahead of where the CDR3 ends, so the germline J gene completes it. V usage is TRBV20-1 and J usage is TRBJ2-1; 7 nucleotides match TRBD2. Germline CDR1 is DFQATT and CDR2 is SNEGSKA (reference sequence). This CDR3 has 14 residues. The V segment lost 3 bases and the J segment 9 bases; nucleotides outside the gene matches: 11. This CDR3 is CSASETSPLPEQFF. CDR3 bases read: TGCAGTGCTAGCGAGACTAGCCCCCTTCCTGAG.

Of note for this clone: The DNA ends 3 residues before the CDR3 does, and the rest of the CDR3 is filled in from the germline J gene. The chain carries TRBV20-1 and TRBJ2-1; 13 bases map to TRBD2. Germline assignment: CDR1 DFQATT and CDR2 SNEGSKA (reference sequence). V lost 5 bases, J lost 6 bases, and 4 bases stayed unmatched. The CDR3 is made up of 14 amino acids. The sequenced part of the CDR3 DNA is TGCAGTGCTCATACTAGCGGGAGGGCCAATGAG. Protein sequence: CSAHTSGRANE. The full CDR3 protein reads CSAHTSGRANEQFF.

In regard to this clone: The missing CDR3 end, 3 residues past where the read stops, is filled in from the germline J gene. V gene TRBV7-8 combines with J gene TRBJ2-1; possible D gene TRBD2, 6 bases. The CDR3 has 18 residues. V lost 6 bases, J lost 3 bases, and 24 bases lay in between. Germline assignment: CDR1 SGHVS and CDR2 FQNEAQ. The CDR3 bases that were read are TGTGCCAGCAGGGGTATAAGTAGCGGCGGCGGGTACTACAATGAG. It encodes CASRGISSGGGYYNE. The CDR3 as a whole reads CASRGISSGGGYYNEQFF.

The part of the CDR3 DNA that was read is TGTGCCAGCAGATTTGACTCCCTGACAGATACG. Its protein product is CASRFDSLTDT. Given in full, the CDR3 is CASRFDSLTDTQYF. J is TRBJ2-3 and V is TRBV7-2; D call uncertain. The read ends 3 residues before the CDR3 terminus; that terminus is restored from the germline J gene. V shed 6 bases and J shed 3 bases, with 13 bases lying between them. In germline, CDR1 is SGHTA, CDR2 FQGNSA. The CDR3 length is 14 residues. The variable domain in full, with the rest retrieved from reference TRBV7-2 and TRBJ2-3, is GAGVSQSPSNKVTEKGKDVELRCDPISGHTALYWYRQSLGQGLEFLIYFQGNSAPDKSGLPSDRFSAERTGGSVSTLTIQRTQQEDSAVYLCASRFDSLTDTQYFGPGTRLTVL.